This TCR beta chain was observed in a study of blood T cell repertoires in COVID-19 (dated by TCRdb to the early 2020s). Notes on the research overall: Collaborator samples came from the United States, Italy and Spain and covered acute and convalescent phases of COVID-19. The prospective study material was composed of cDNA or gDNA derived from T cells, B-cell-depleted T cells, or PBMCs. The dataset comprised deeply sampled blood TCRbeta repertoires from subjects exposed to, actively infected with, or recovered from COVID-19. The repertoires were released in a freely available public database meant as a resource for research on the immune response to SARS-CoV-2. Samples were obtained from the ongoing ImmuneRACE study (first 160 participants) and from 1,254 subjects provided by 6 global collaborators. Sample metadata almost always included a de-identified subject ID, COVID-19 status, age in years and sex. Where available, HLA class I and class II types were obtained from metadata supplied by the sample provider rather than from assay-based typing. What the study reported, not specific to this receptor: The amount of clinical and demographic metadata varied by source and participant and was provided uncurated.

Concerning this clone: Its antigen remains undetermined. No qualities accompany the bases; no much larger clone lies one base away.

Collaborating institutions collected whole blood in K2EDTA tubes following their own protocols. Collaborator samples were shipped for TCRbeta analysis as frozen whole blood, isolated PBMCs, or DNA extracted from either sample type. CDR1 and CDR2 are read off the germline V gene as SGHRS and YFSETQ. Counted from cysteine to phenylalanine, this CDR3 has 13 amino acids. The sequence is cut down to CDR3 DNA, 39 bases in frame from base 1. V loses 1 base at its end and J loses 7 bases; junction bases beyond the gene matches: 3. TCRbeta CDR3 regions were amplified from genomic DNA by means of the immunoSEQ Assay, a bias-controlled multiplex PCR. The authors processed their data as follows. The number of nucleated cells in each sample was estimated from the amplification of reference gene primers within the assay. To quantify the absolute abundance of each unique TCRbeta CDR3 rearrangement, sequence reads were collapsed and filtered. For each sample, productive Simpson clonality was calculated as the square root of Simpson's diversity index across productive rearrangements. TCRdb mirrors the immuneACCESS table, restricted to in-frame sequences. Some clones are absent from its copies; in checked studies, under half trace to an unresolved V gene, and the reason for the others is unknown. The V and J calls and the clone size are those of that table, but D and trimming were determined from the DNA. The sample has roughly 180,000 clones on record, 85% to 90% of them singletons. Roughly 8.2% of the sample lies in the top ten.

The sample consisted of peripheral blood. The V and J genes are TRBV5-1 and TRBJ1-2; 8 nucleotides in the junction match TRBD1. The sequence derives from a woman aged 55-70 years with acute or convalescent COVID-19. The CDR3 amino acid sequence is: CASSLQGTGGYTF. The nucleotide sequence reads as follows: TGCGCCAGCAGCTTGCAGGGGACAGGTGGCTACACCTTC.